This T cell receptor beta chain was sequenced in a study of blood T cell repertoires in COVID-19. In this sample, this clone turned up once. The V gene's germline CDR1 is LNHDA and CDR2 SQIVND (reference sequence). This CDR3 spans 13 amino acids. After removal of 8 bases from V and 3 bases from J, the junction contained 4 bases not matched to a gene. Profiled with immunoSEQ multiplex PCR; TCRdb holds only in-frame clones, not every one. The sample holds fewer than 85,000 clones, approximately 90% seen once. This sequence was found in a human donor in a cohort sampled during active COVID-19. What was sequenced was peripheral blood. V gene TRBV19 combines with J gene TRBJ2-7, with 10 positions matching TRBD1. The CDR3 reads CASRGTGVYEQYF. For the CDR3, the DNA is TGTGCCAGTCGGGGGACAGGGGTCTACGAGCAGTACTTC.